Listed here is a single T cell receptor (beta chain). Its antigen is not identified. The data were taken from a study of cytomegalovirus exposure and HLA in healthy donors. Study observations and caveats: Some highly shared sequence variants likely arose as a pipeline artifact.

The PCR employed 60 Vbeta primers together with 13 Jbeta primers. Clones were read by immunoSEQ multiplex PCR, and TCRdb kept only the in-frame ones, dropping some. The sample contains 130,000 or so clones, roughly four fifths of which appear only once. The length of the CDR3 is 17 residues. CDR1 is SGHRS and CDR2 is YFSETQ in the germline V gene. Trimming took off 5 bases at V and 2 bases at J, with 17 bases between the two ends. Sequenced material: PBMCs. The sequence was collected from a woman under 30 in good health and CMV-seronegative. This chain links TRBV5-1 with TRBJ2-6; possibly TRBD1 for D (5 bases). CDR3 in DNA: TGCGCCAGCAGGGTATGGGGCTTAGTAGCTGGGGCCAACGTCCTGACTTTC. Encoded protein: CASRVWGLVAGANVLTF.